The sequence of this T cell receptor (beta chain) was determined in a study of shared clonotypes between healthy human individuals. Study outcomes and limitations: Clonotype sharing levels among donors were expected to vary with sequencing depth.

Sequenced by immunoSEQ multiplex PCR; TCRdb stores in-frame clones only, minus some. The sample lists about 380,000 clones; about 96% were seen once. In the case of this clone: What it binds is unknown.

Germline V gene sequence: CDR1 ENHRY, CDR2 SYGVKD. The CDR3 consists of 12 residues. V gave up 2 bases and J gave up 4 bases, with 4 bases separating them. In CD8 memory, CD45RO+ cells were put together with CCR7-negative CD45RA+ TemRA cells. The sequence was obtained from a man aged 25-45 years in good health. The sequencing input was memory CD8+ T cells sorted from blood. Subset noted: CD45RO+ cells pooled with CCR7-negative TemRA cells. This chain connects TRBV10-3 to TRBJ2-3; D uncertain. The DNA for the CDR3 is TGTGCCATCAGTGAGCTAGCAGATACGCAGTATTTT. It specifies CAISELADTQYF.